Here is one TCR beta chain with its context. TCRdb's table, derived via immunoSEQ multiplex PCR, lists solely in-frame clones and lacks some. The repertoire holds over a million clones, approximately 72% seen once, with less than 1.5% in the top ten. This entry belongs to a study of shared clonotypes between healthy human individuals. The CDR3 contains 11 residues. V lost 8 bases, J lost 4 bases, and 6 bases lay in between. Germline V gene sequence: CDR1 MNHEY, CDR2 SVGAGI. The chain links TRBV6-5 to TRBJ2-1; D unresolved. This sequence was found in a young man in good health. The material sequenced was memory CD4+ T cells sorted from blood. Subset noted: CD45RA-negative fraction. The CDR3 bases are TGTGCCAGCCGGCCGTACAATGAGCAGTTCTTC. This sequence encodes CASRPYNEQFF.